This note documents a single T cell receptor beta chain sequence. The record originates from a study of cytomegalovirus exposure and HLA in healthy donors. Use of 60 Vbeta and 13 Jbeta primers characterized the PCR. The repertoire was sequenced with immunoSEQ multiplex PCR; TCRdb's copy has only in-frame clones and lacks some. The sample shows about 150,000 clones, around 73% of them seen only once. Trimming took off 7 bases at V and 0 bases at J, with 10 bases between the two ends. The germline V gene has CDR1 SNHLY and CDR2 FYNNEI. CDR3 length: 15 amino acids. Material for sequencing was PBMCs. This TCR derives from a woman aged 18-35 years in good health and CMV-seropositive. The chain uses TRBV2 and TRBJ2-6, with a tentative D call TRBD2 (6 bases). In DNA form, the CDR3 reads TGTGCCAGCAACCGGAGGGACTCTGGGGCCAACGTCCTGACTTTC. This gives the protein CASNRRDSGANVLTF.